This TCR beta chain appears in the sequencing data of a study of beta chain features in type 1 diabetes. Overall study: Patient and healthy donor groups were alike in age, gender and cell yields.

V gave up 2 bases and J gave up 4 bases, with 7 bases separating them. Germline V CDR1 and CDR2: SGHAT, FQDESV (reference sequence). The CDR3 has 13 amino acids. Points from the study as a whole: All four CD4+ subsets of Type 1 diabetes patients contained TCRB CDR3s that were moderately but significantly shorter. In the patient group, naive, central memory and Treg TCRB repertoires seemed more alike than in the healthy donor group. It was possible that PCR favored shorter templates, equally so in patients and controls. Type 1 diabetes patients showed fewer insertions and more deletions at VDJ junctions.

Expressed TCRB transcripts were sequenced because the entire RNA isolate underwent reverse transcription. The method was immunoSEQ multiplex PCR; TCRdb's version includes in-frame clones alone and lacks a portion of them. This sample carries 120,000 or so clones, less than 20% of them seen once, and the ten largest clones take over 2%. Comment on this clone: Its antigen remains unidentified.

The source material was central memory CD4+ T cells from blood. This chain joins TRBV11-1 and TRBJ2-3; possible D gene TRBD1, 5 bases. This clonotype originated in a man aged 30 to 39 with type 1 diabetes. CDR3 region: CASSLRGSDTQYF. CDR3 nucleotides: TGTGCCAGCAGCTTAAGGGGCTCAGATACGCAGTATTTT.